These 24 T cell receptor beta chains were all obtained from the same sample, sequenced in a study of T cell responses to AZD1222 COVID-19 vaccine. Clones were sequenced by immunoSEQ multiplex PCR, and TCRdb holds only the in-frame ones, with some missing. The table has 130,000 to 150,000 clones, under 95% seen once; the top ten hold 1.5% to 2%. Source: peripheral blood, taken on day 0 of AZD1222 vaccination. The receptor set was obtained from an adult in good health.

CDR3 bases: TGTGCCATCAGTGAGACAGCCCGGACAGATGAAGCTTTCTTT. This codes for CAISETARTDEAFF. The J gene is TRBJ1-1, the V gene TRBV10-3; possible D gene TRBD1, 6 bases. Germline V gene lookup returns CDR1 ENHRY and CDR2 SYGVKD. The CDR3 totals 14 residues. The ends were cut back, 2 bases at V and 7 bases at J, with 14 bases in the middle.

This rearrangement joins TRBV18 to TRBJ2-1; D is unclear. With 4 bases removed from V and 4 bases from J, the gap between germline ends came to 20 bases. The CDR3 length is 17 residues. CDR1 KGHSH and CDR2 LQKENI come from the germline V gene. CDR3 sequence reads: CASSRTDGAGMYNEQFF. CDR3 bases: TGTGCCAGCTCACGCACCGATGGAGCTGGCATGTACAATGAGCAGTTCTTC.

The gene calls are TRBV19 and TRBJ1-1; tentative D call: TRBD1 (6 bases). This CDR3 is built from 14 residues. The germline gives CDR1 LNHDA, CDR2 SQIVND (reference sequence). V gave up 8 bases and J gave up 3 bases, with 16 bases separating them. In nucleotides, the CDR3 is TGTGCCAGTCGGGGGCGGGGATCACACACTGAAGCTTTCTTT. Residues: CASRGRGSHTEAFF.

This clone occurred once. A read error may produce the germline difference seen at one junction end. The gene calls are TRBV15 and TRBJ1-4; D is undetermined. This CDR3 has 14 amino acids. Germline V CDR1 and CDR2: LNHNV, YYDKDF (reference sequence). CDR3 DNA: TGTGCCACCAGTAGAGATTGGGGTGCTGGAAAACTGTTTTTT. Its translation is CATSRDWGAGKLFF. Filled out from reference TRBV15 and TRBJ1-4, the complete variable domain reads DAMVIQNPRYQVTQFGKPVTLSCSQTLNHNVMYWYQQKSSQAPKLLFHYYDKDFNNEADTPDNFQSRRPNTSFCFLDIRSPGLGDTAMYLCATSRDWGAGKLFFGSGTQLSVL.

The chain couples TRBV11-1 to TRBJ1-2; a weak D match, TRBD1 (5 bases). This CDR3 region has 15 residues. Trimming left V 5 bases short and J 4 bases short, with 17 bases between. CDR1 and CDR2 from the germline V gene are SGHAT and FQDESV (reference sequence). This CDR3 reads CASSLGTATSYGYTF. In DNA, the CDR3 is TGTGCCAGCAGCCTGGGGACGGCTACTAGCTATGGCTACACCTTC.

As for this clone: Other DNA sequences in the same sample also yield this CDR3. The V and J genes are TRBV7-3 and TRBJ2-7, with 7 nucleotides matching TRBD1. Germline CDR1 is SGHTA and CDR2 is FQGTGA. Trimming removed 2 bases from V and 4 bases from J; junction bases left unmatched: 2. The CDR3 extends over 13 amino acids. The CDR3 protein is CASSLLQGYEQYF. In DNA form, the CDR3 reads TGTGCCAGCAGCTTACTACAGGGGTACGAGCAGTACTTC.

The chain uses TRBV9 and TRBJ2-3; TRBD2 is a possible D gene (6 bases). Germline values: CDR1 SGDLS, CDR2 YYNGEE. This CDR3 region has 15 residues. Trimming took off 4 bases at V and 9 bases at J, with 21 bases between the two ends. CDR3 bases: TGTGCCAGCAGCTCCGGAGAGCGGGCGGAGGGGACGCAGTATTTT. Its protein product is CASSSGERAEGTQYF.

The chain combines TRBV9 with TRBJ2-2, with 7 positions matching TRBD1. The ends lost 2 bases at V and 0 bases at J; junction bases unmatched: 4. The V gene's germline CDR1 is SGDLS and CDR2 YYNGEE. The CDR3 sequence is 16 residues long. CDR3 in DNA: TGTGCCAGCAGCGTTACCGGGACAGCGAACACCGGGGAGCTGTTTTTT. Its protein product is CASSVTGTANTGELFF.

V usage is TRBV18 and J usage is TRBJ1-1; D is perhaps TRBD1 (5 bases). This CDR3 has 12 amino acids. Germline V gene lookup returns CDR1 KGHSH and CDR2 LQKENI. Trimming left V 5 bases short and J 5 bases short, with 9 bases between. CDR3: CASSIDRTEAFF. The CDR3 nucleotides are TGTGCCAGCTCAATAGACAGAACTGAAGCTTTCTTT.

CDR3 residues: CSVDVGGGYEQYF. The CDR3 nucleotides are TGCAGCGTTGACGTCGGGGGAGGCTACGAGCAGTACTTC. V is TRBV29-1 and J is TRBJ2-7; a weak D match, TRBD2 (6 bases). CDR1 and CDR2 (germline): SQVTM, ANQGSEA. The V and J ends lost 3 bases and 3 bases respectively, with 12 bases between them. The CDR3 has 13 residues.

This clone was counted a single time. The chain combines TRBV5-1 with TRBJ2-7, with TRBD1 as a possible D gene (6 bases). Germline CDR1 reads SGHRS; CDR2 reads YFSETQ. The V end was cut by 1 base, the J end by 1 base, with 9 bases between. CDR3 length equals 14 residues. The CDR3 sequence is CASSLQGLSYEQYF. CDR3 in DNA: TGCGCCAGCAGCTTGCAGGGGTTGTCCTACGAGCAGTACTTC.

The gene calls are TRBV19 and TRBJ1-6; 7 bases agree with TRBD1. Trimming removed 10 bases from V and 8 bases from J; junction bases left unmatched: 17. The CDR3 sequence is 16 residues long. CDR1 and CDR2 (germline): LNHDA, SQIVND (reference sequence). The CDR3 coding sequence is TGTGCCACCCGGAGGGACAGCATAAGCAAGGATTCACCCCTCCACTTT. Amino acid sequence: CATRRDSISKDSPLHF. The complete variable domain, with remaining parts taken from reference TRBV19 and TRBJ1-6, reads DGGITQSPKYLFRKEGQNVTLSCEQNLNHDAMYWYRQDPGQGLRLIYYSQIVNDFQKGDIAEGYSVSREKKESFPLTVTSAQKNPTAFYLCATRRDSISKDSPLHFGNGTRLTVT.

In this sample, this clone turned up once. The chain joins TRBV6-6 to TRBJ2-4; D ambiguous. The CDR3 is 15 amino acids. The V gene lost 0 bases and the J gene lost 0 bases, with 6 bases spanning the gap. Looked up from germline, CDR1 is MNHNY and CDR2 is SVGAGI (reference sequence). The CDR3: CASSYSIGAKNIQYF. Here the CDR3 DNA reads TGTGCCAGCAGTTACTCGATAGGAGCCAAAAACATTCAGTACTTC.

The chain recombines TRBV23-1 with TRBJ1-5; D not resolved. TRBV23-1 carries the ORF label, with uncertain function. Trimming took off 3 bases at V and 5 bases at J, with 20 bases between the two ends. This CDR3 comprises 17 residues. The CDR3 loop is CASSHQENVEKDQPQHF. CDR3 in DNA: TGCGCCAGCAGTCACCAGGAGAATGTAGAGAAGGATCAGCCCCAGCATTTT.

V and J are TRBV2 and TRBJ2-7; unclear D gene. Germline lookup yields CDR1 SNHLY and CDR2 FYNNEI. Trimming cost V 1 base and J 7 bases, with 8 bases left between them. The CDR3 contains 12 residues. In nucleotides, the CDR3 is TGTGCCAGCAGTGAAGATGTGAGAGAGCAGTACTTC. Translating gives CASSEDVREQYF.

CDR3 protein: CASSLNPLSSYTF. DNA of the CDR3: TGTGCCAGCAGCCTAAATCCCTTGTCAAGCTACACCTTC. V gene TRBV6-5 combines with J gene TRBJ1-2; D is ambiguous. Germline V lookup: CDR1 MNHEY, CDR2 SVGAGI. The CDR3 extends over 13 amino acids. V lost 6 bases to trimming and J lost 9 bases, with 17 bases between them.

The chain employs TRBV11-1 and TRBJ1-4, with 8 bases matching TRBD1. The CDR3 contains 16 residues. Germline trimming cut 6 bases from V and 4 bases from J; bases unmatched to any gene: 10. Germline CDR1 SGHAT, CDR2 FQDESV (reference sequence). CDR3 region: CASSRSRGLGNEKLFF. The CDR3 DNA follows: TGTGCCAGCAGTCGGAGCAGGGGGCTGGGTAATGAAAAACTGTTTTTT.

The rearrangement uses TRBV6-5 and TRBJ2-7, with 8 bases matching TRBD1. The V segment lost 0 bases and the J segment 3 bases; nucleotides outside the gene matches: 4. CDR3 length: 15 residues. Germline V lookup: CDR1 MNHEY, CDR2 SVGAGI. The CDR3 region is CASSYSGTGNYEQYF. The DNA for the CDR3 is TGTGCCAGCAGTTACTCAGGGACAGGCAACTACGAGCAGTACTTC.

This chain joins TRBV4-1 and TRBJ2-1, with TRBD2 matching over 11 bases. CDR3 length: 16 amino acids. Germline assignment: CDR1 MGHRA and CDR2 YSYEKL. V shed 1 base and J 8 bases; nucleotides not matched to a gene: 7. CDR3 residues: CASSQAGTSGEDEQFF. For the CDR3, the DNA is TGCGCCAGCAGCCAAGCCGGGACTAGCGGAGAAGATGAGCAGTTCTTC.

CDR3: CASSPTGGRETQYF. The CDR3, as DNA: TGTGCCAGCAGTCCAACGGGGGGGAGAGAGACCCAGTACTTC. The genes are TRBV27 and TRBJ2-5, with 8 bases that match TRBD2. In germline, CDR1 is MNHEY, CDR2 SMNVEV (reference sequence). CDR3 length: 14 residues. The trim removed 5 bases at V and 4 bases at J, leaving 6 bases unmatched.

The chain recombines TRBV11-2 with TRBJ1-5; D is uncertain. The V and J ends lost 1 base and 1 base respectively, with 20 bases between them. CDR3 length equals 19 residues. Germline CDR1 reads SGHAT; CDR2 reads FQNNGV. In DNA form, the CDR3 reads TGTGCCAGCAGCTTAGTTCCGGACCCTTCCTTTTGGAGCAATCAGCCCCAGCATTTT. Protein: CASSLVPDPSFWSNQPQHF.

The rearrangement links TRBV7-9 to TRBJ2-7; no clear D gene. Germline lookup yields CDR1 SEHNR and CDR2 FQNEAQ (reference sequence). The CDR3 consists of 15 residues. V lost 3 bases, J lost 0 bases, and 12 bases lay in between. In nucleotides, the CDR3 is TGTGCCAGCAGCTTTTCCGCGGCGAGCTCCTACGAGCAGTACTTC. Amino acids: CASSFSAASSYEQYF.

The gene calls are TRBV4-2 and TRBJ1-1; no clear D gene. The CDR3 spans 12 residues. Trimming removed 0 bases from V and 4 bases from J, with 3 bases in between. The germline V gene has CDR1 LGHNA and CDR2 YNFKEQ. The CDR3 region has the DNA TGTGCCAGCAGCCAAGATCCCACTGAAGCTTTCTTT. This codes for CASSQDPTEAFF.

In its sample, this clone was seen a few times. CDR3 sequence reads: CATSDSVAGADNEQFF. The CDR3 region has the DNA TGTGCCACCAGTGACTCAGTAGCGGGAGCGGATAATGAGCAGTTCTTC. The chain recombines TRBV24-1 with TRBJ2-1, with 9 bases identical to TRBD2. The ends lost 4 bases at V and 7 bases at J; junction bases unmatched: 10. This CDR3 has 16 amino acids. Germline CDR1 reads KGHDR; CDR2 reads SFDVKD.